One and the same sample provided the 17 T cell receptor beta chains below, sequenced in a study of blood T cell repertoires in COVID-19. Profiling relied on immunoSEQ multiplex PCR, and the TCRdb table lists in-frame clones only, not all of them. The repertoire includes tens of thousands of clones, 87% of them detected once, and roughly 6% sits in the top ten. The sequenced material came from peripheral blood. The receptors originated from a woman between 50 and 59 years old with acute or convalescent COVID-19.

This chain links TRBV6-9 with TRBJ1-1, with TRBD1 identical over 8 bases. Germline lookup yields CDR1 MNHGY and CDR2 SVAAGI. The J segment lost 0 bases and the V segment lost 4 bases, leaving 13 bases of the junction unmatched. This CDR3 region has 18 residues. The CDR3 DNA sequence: TGTGCCAGCAGTTTAAGGACAGGGTTAAGGCCCATGAACACTGAAGCTTTCTTT. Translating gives CASSLRTGLRPMNTEAFF.

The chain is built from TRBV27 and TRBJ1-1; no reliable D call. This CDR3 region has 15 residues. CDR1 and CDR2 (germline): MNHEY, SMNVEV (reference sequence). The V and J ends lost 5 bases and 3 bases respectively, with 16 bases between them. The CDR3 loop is CASSKTWALDTEAFF. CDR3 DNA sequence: TGTGCCAGCAGTAAAACTTGGGCCCTTGACACTGAAGCTTTCTTT.

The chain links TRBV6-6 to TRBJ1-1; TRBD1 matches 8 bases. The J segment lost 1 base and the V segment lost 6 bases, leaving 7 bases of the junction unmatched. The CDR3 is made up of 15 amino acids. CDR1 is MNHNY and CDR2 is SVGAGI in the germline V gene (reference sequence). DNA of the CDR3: TGTGCCAGCAGAGTATCAGGGGGCCAGAACACTGAAGCTTTCTTT. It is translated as CASRVSGGQNTEAFF.

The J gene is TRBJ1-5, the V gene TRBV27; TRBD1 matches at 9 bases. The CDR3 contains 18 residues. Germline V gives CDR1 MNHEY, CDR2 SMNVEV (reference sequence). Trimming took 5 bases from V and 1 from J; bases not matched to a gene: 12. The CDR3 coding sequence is TGTGCCAGCAGTACCACCCTCTTACAGGGGGCGAGCAATCAGCCCCAGCATTTT. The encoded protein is CASSTTLLQGASNQPQHF.

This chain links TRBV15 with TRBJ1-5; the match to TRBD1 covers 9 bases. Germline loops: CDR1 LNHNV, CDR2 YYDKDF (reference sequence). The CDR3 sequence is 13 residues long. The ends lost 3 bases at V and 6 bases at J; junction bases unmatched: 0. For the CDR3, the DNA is TGTGCCACCAGCAGGGACAGGGGTCAGCCCCAGCATTTT. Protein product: CATSRDRGQPQHF.

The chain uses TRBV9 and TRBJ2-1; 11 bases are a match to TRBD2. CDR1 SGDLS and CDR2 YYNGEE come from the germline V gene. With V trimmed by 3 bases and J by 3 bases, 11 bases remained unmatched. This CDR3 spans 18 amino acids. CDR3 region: CASSAPIAGGSIYNEQFF. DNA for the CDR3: TGTGCCAGCAGCGCCCCCATAGCGGGAGGGTCCATCTACAATGAGCAGTTCTTC.

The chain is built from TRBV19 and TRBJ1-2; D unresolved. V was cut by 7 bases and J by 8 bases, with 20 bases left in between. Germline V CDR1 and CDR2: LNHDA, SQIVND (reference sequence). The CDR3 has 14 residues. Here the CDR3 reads CASTAGGHTRGYTF. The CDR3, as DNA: TGTGCCAGTACCGCCGGCGGGCACACGAGAGGCTACACCTTC. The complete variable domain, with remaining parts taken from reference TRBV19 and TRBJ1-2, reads DGGITQSPKYLFRKEGQNVTLSCEQNLNHDAMYWYRQDPGQGLRLIYYSQIVNDFQKGDIAEGYSVSREKKESFPLTVTSAQKNPTAFYLCASTAGGHTRGYTFGSGTRLTVV.

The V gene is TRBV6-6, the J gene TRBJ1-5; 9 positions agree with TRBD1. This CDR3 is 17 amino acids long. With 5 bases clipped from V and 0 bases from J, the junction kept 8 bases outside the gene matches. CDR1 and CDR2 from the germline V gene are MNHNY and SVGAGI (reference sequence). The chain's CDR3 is CASSPHGTGTSNQPQHF. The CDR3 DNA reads TGTGCCAGCAGTCCTCACGGGACAGGGACTAGCAATCAGCCCCAGCATTTT.

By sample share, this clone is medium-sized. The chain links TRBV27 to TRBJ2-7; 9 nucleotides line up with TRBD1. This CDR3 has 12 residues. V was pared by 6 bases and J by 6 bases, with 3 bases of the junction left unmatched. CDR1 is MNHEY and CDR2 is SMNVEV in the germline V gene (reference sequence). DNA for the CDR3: TGTGCCAGCAGAGCGACAGGGGGCGAGCAGTACTTC. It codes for CASRATGGEQYF.

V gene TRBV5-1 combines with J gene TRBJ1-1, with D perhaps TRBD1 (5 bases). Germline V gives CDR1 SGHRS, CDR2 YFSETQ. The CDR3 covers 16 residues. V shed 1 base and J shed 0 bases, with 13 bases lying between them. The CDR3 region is CASSLQGMGLNTEAFF. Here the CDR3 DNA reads TGCGCCAGCAGCTTGCAGGGTATGGGATTGAACACTGAAGCTTTCTTT.

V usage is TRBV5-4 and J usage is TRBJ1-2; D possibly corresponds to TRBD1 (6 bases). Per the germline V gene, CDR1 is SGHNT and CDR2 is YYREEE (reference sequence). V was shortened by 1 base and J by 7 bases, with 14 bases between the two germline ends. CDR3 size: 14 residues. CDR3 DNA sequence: TGTGCCAGCAGCTTGATGGGGAGGGGGTCTGGCTACACCTTC. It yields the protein CASSLMGRGSGYTF.

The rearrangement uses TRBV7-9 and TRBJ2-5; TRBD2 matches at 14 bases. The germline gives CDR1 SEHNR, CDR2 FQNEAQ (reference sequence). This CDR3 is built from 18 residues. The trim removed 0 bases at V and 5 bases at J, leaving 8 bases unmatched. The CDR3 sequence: CASSLARLAGGPMETQYF. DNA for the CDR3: TGTGCCAGCAGCTTAGCGAGACTAGCGGGGGGGCCGATGGAGACCCAGTACTTC.

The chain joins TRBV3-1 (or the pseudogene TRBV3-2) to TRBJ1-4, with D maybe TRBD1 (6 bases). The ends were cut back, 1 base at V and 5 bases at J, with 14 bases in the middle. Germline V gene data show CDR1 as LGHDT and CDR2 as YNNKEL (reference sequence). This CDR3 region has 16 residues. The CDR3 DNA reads TGTGCCAGCAGCCAAGCTTATATGAGGGGGAATGAAAAACTGTTTTTT. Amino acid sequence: CASSQAYMRGNEKLFF.

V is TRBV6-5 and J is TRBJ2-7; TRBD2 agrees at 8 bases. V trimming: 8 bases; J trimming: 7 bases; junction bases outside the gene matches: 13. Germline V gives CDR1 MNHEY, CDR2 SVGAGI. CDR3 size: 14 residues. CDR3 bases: TGTGCCAGCCGCCCCCTTGCGGGAGGAAGGGAGCAGTACTTC. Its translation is CASRPLAGGREQYF.

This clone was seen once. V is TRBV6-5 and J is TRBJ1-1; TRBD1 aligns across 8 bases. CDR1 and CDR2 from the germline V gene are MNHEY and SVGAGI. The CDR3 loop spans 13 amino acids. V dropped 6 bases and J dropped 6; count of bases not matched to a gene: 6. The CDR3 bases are TGTGCCAGCAGCCTCGACAGGGGATCTGAAGCTTTCTTT. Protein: CASSLDRGSEAFF.

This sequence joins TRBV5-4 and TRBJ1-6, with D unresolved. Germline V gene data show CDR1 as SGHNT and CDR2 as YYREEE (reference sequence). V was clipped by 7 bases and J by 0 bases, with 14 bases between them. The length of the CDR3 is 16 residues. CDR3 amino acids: CASGSQQSSYNSPLHF. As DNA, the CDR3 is TGTGCCAGCGGCAGCCAACAGAGCTCCTATAATTCACCCCTCCACTTT.

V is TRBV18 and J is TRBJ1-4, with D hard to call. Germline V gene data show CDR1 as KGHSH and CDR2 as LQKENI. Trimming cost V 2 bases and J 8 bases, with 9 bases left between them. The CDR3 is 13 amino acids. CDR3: CASSPDKREKLFF. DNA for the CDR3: TGTGCCAGCTCACCAGACAAGCGGGAAAAACTGTTTTTT.